These 25 T cell receptor beta chains came from one sample sequenced in a study of long-term antiretroviral therapy in people with HIV. An immunoSEQ assay, version v3.0, was performed at survey level. TCRdb keeps only in-frame clones here, not all; method: immunoSEQ multiplex PCR. Among about 34,000 clones listed, roughly 94% were seen once. The sample in question was unsorted PBMCs, obtained around 5.3 years after starting antiretroviral therapy. The receptors were sampled from a woman aged 45-60 years with HIV.

The genes are TRBV5-1 and TRBJ1-1; D is unresolved. In germline, CDR1 is SGHRS, CDR2 YFSETQ. The CDR3 is 13 amino acids. The V and J ends lost 4 bases and 6 bases respectively, with 13 bases between them. CDR3 loop: CASSRSGEAEAFF. In DNA, the CDR3 is TGCGCCAGCAGCCGGAGCGGCGAGGCTGAAGCTTTCTTT.

The chain is built from TRBV7-8 and TRBJ1-5; weak D call: TRBD1 (5 bases). This CDR3 has 17 amino acids. Germline V gene sequence: CDR1 SGHVS, CDR2 FQNEAQ. Trimming took 0 bases from V and 7 from J, leaving 19 bases between them. The CDR3 loop reads CASSLAPGLGWGQPQHF. The CDR3 DNA is TGTGCCAGCAGCTTAGCCCCCGGCTTGGGATGGGGCCAGCCCCAGCATTTT.

This clone was counted between two and nine times. This sequence joins TRBV5-5 and TRBJ2-7; a possible D gene is TRBD2 (6 bases). V shed 0 bases and J shed 3 bases, with 13 bases lying between them. CDR1 is SGHKS, CDR2 YYEKEE, per germline (reference sequence). The CDR3 spans 15 residues. The CDR3 protein is CASSLALREVYEQYF. The CDR3, as DNA: TGTGCCAGCAGCTTGGCCCTCAGGGAGGTCTACGAGCAGTACTTC.

The rearrangement uses TRBV27 and TRBJ2-7; D may be TRBD1 (5 bases). The germline V gene has CDR1 MNHEY and CDR2 SMNVEV (reference sequence). The CDR3 spans 13 residues. Trimming removed 6 bases at V and 5 bases at J, with 14 bases between. The CDR3 DNA reads as TGTGCCAGCAGAGCCGATCAGGGCAACGAGCAGTACTTC. This translates into CASRADQGNEQYF.

The chain couples TRBV13 to TRBJ2-1, with 9 bases lining up with TRBD1. The CDR3 has 13 amino acids. With V trimmed by 5 bases and J by 8 bases, 4 bases remained unmatched. From germline, CDR1 is PRHDT and CDR2 FYEKMQ (reference sequence). CDR3: CASSPDRGYEQFF. The CDR3 DNA is TGTGCCAGCAGCCCAGACAGGGGGTATGAGCAGTTCTTC.

V usage is TRBV5-1 and J usage is TRBJ1-1; a possible D gene is TRBD1 (5 bases). The V end lost 3 bases, the J end lost 5 bases, and 23 bases lay between the germline ends. The length of the CDR3 is 17 residues. CDR1 is SGHRS, CDR2 YFSETQ, per germline. CDR3: CASSSEELWGLGTEAFF. In nucleotides, the CDR3 is TGCGCCAGCAGCTCCGAAGAATTGTGGGGCCTCGGGACTGAAGCTTTCTTT. Variable domain in full (rest from reference TRBV5-1 and TRBJ1-1): KAGVTQTPRYLIKTRGQQVTLSCSPISGHRSVSWYQQTPGQGLQFLFEYFSETQRNKGNFPGRFSGRQFSNSRSEMNVSTLELGDSALYLCASSSEELWGLGTEAFFGQGTRLTVV.

The chain combines TRBV10-3 with TRBJ1-6; the D gene is possibly TRBD1 (5 bases). Trimming removed 11 bases from V and 8 bases from J, with 19 bases in between. There are 14 residues in the CDR3. CDR1 and CDR2 from the germline V gene are ENHRY and SYGVKD. This CDR3 reads CASSQDRDYSPLHF. CDR3 bases: TGTGCCTCAAGCCAAGACAGAGACTATTCACCCCTCCACTTT.

The chain recombines TRBV30 with TRBJ2-5; D possibly corresponds to TRBD2 (5 bases). Germline-derived CDR1 and CDR2 are GTSNPN and SVGIG (reference sequence). V was trimmed by 3 bases and J by 2 bases, leaving 7 bases between them. The CDR3 has 12 residues. The CDR3 reads CAWSQRQETQYF. DNA for the CDR3: TGTGCCTGGAGCCAGCGGCAAGAGACCCAGTACTTC.

The CDR3 reads CASRITGDSNQPQHF. In nucleotides, the CDR3 is TGTGCCAGCAGAATCACAGGGGACAGCAATCAGCCCCAGCATTTT. The chain combines TRBV6-1 with TRBJ1-5; TRBD1 matches 7 bases. The CDR3 is made up of 15 amino acids. The V and J ends lost 6 bases and 1 base, in that order; junction bases with no gene match: 6. Germline loops: CDR1 MNHNS, CDR2 SASEGT.

The chain is built from TRBV13 and TRBJ2-5; D possibly corresponds to TRBD2 (7 bases). Trimming removed 5 bases from V and 1 base from J, with 14 bases in between. The CDR3 spans 15 residues. The germline V gene encodes CDR1 PRHDT and CDR2 FYEKMQ (reference sequence). CDR3 bases: TGTGCCAGCAGCAAAAAGGGGGGGGGCCAAGAGACCCAGTACTTC. Translation: CASSKKGGGQETQYF.

The V gene is TRBV7-9, the J gene TRBJ2-2, with D perhaps matching TRBD2 (5 bases). Trimming pared 5 bases from V and 1 base from J, leaving 8 bases between. CDR1 is SEHNR, CDR2 FQNEAQ, per germline (reference sequence). The CDR3 runs to 14 residues. CDR3 nucleotide sequence: TGTGCCAGCAGCGTCCGGGAGAACACCGGGGAGCTGTTTTTT. As protein: CASSVRENTGELFF.

This clone was recorded once. The chain joins TRBV2 to TRBJ1-1, with 7 nucleotides matching TRBD1. V was clipped by 3 bases and J by 11 bases; unmatched bases: 6. The CDR3 is 12 residues long. Germline V gene sequence: CDR1 SNHLY, CDR2 FYNNEI. The CDR3 loop is CASSDEGARAFF. In DNA form, the CDR3 reads TGTGCCAGCAGTGACGAGGGGGCGAGGGCTTTCTTT.

The CDR3 is CSVGGSTGELFF. The DNA of the CDR3 is TGCAGCGTTGGGGGGTCAACCGGGGAGCTGTTTTTT. The chain carries TRBV29-1 and TRBJ2-2; D may correspond to TRBD1 or TRBD2 (5 bases each). Germline assignment: CDR1 SQVTM and CDR2 ANQGSEA. Between the trimmed V and J ends, which lost 4 bases and 5 bases, there was a span of 8 bases. The CDR3 totals 12 residues.

J is TRBJ2-2 and V is TRBV25-1, with 8 nucleotides matching TRBD1. CDR3 length: 13 amino acids. The V gene end was trimmed by 8 bases and the J gene end by 11 bases; junction bases not matched to a gene: 10. CDR1 MGHDK and CDR2 SYGVNS come from the germline V gene. Here the CDR3 reads CASHHLTGVELFF. In nucleotides, the CDR3 is TGTGCCAGCCACCACCTGACAGGGGTAGAGCTGTTTTTT.

The CDR3 DNA reads TGTGCCAGCTCACCATTGTCGGATCAAGAGACCCAGTACTTC. It codes for CASSPLSDQETQYF. The chain combines TRBV18 with TRBJ2-5; D uncertain. Per the germline V gene, CDR1 is KGHSH and CDR2 is LQKENI. CDR3 length: 14 residues. V lost 2 bases and J lost 2, with 9 bases in between.

The chain has TRBV7-9 and TRBJ1-2; no clear D gene. Germline-derived CDR1 and CDR2 are SEHNR and FQNEAQ (reference sequence). V lost 4 bases, J lost 9 bases, and 9 bases lay in between. This CDR3 comprises 11 residues. CDR3 loop: CASSSGGSYTF. CDR3 nucleotide sequence: TGTGCCAGCAGCTCTGGTGGGAGCTACACCTTC.

The V and J genes are TRBV4-1 and TRBJ2-3, with TRBD2 identical over 11 bases. The CDR3 is made up of 20 amino acids. V shed 1 base and J 0 bases; nucleotides not matched to a gene: 12. Germline V CDR1 and CDR2: MGHRA, YSYEKL. The CDR3 bases are TGCGCCAGCAGCCAAGGCACACTCGCTAGCGGGGGGACTAGCACAGATACGCAGTATTTT. Its translation: CASSQGTLASGGTSTDTQYF.

The rearrangement uses TRBV6-5 and TRBJ1-1; 10 bases match TRBD1. The V segment lost 6 bases and the J segment 6 bases; nucleotides outside the gene matches: 7. The V gene's germline CDR1 is MNHEY and CDR2 SVGAGI. The CDR3 sequence is 14 residues long. CDR3 residues: CASRGRTGGPEAFF. Written as DNA, the CDR3 is TGTGCCAGCAGAGGGCGGACAGGGGGGCCTGAAGCTTTCTTT.

This rearrangement joins TRBV27 to TRBJ2-7; D is undetermined. The CDR3 sequence is 14 residues long. With 6 bases removed from V and 4 bases from J, the gap between germline ends came to 16 bases. The germline CDR1 and CDR2 sequences are MNHEY and SMNVEV (reference sequence). Written as DNA, the CDR3 is TGTGCCAGCAGAGCCCGGTCTTCCCAATACGAGCAGTACTTC. Its translation: CASRARSSQYEQYF.

This chain uses TRBV7-2 with TRBJ1-2; D not resolved. The CDR3 loop spans 11 amino acids. Trimming took 5 bases from V and 8 from J, leaving 9 bases between them. In germline, CDR1 is SGHTA, CDR2 FQGNSA. The CDR3 sequence is CASSVMGGYTF. The CDR3 DNA reads as TGTGCCAGCAGCGTCATGGGGGGCTACACCTTC.

The chain couples TRBV5-1 to TRBJ1-1; D uncertain. The CDR3 has 12 residues. Germline V gene sequence: CDR1 SGHRS, CDR2 YFSETQ. With 5 bases removed from V and 3 bases from J, the gap between germline ends came to 8 bases. CDR3 DNA: TGCGCCAGCAGGGCCACTTACACTGAAGCTTTCTTT. This encodes CASRATYTEAFF.

This clone was observed a few times. The chain joins TRBV29-1 to TRBJ2-7, with D perhaps TRBD1 (5 bases). The germline CDR1 and CDR2 sequences are SQVTM and ANQGSEA. The CDR3 has 12 amino acids. V was pared by 4 bases and J by 2 bases, with 9 bases between. CDR3 sequence (DNA): TGCAGCGTTGGCCCGGACACCTACGAGCAGTACTTC. This gives the protein CSVGPDTYEQYF.

The chain is built from TRBV10-2 and TRBJ2-3; D uncertain. The V end was cut by 6 bases, the J end by 2 bases, with 12 bases between. Germline lookup yields CDR1 WSHSY and CDR2 SAAADI. The CDR3 extends over 14 amino acids. In DNA form, the CDR3 reads TGCGCCAGCAGCCGCTCCGTCTCCACAGATACGCAGTATTTT. Its protein is CASSRSVSTDTQYF.

The V call is TRBV9, the J call TRBJ2-7, with D perhaps matching TRBD1 (6 bases). CDR1 SGDLS and CDR2 YYNGEE come from the germline V gene. This CDR3 region has 15 residues. V lost 3 bases, J lost 3 bases, and 16 bases lay in between. The CDR3 nucleotides read TGTGCCAGCAGCGCAACCACCGGGACATACTACGAGCAGTACTTC. Translated, it gives CASSATTGTYYEQYF.

This chain connects TRBV7-2 to TRBJ1-2; D remains ambiguous. Trimming stripped 6 bases from V and 4 bases from J, with 12 bases between. The CDR3 runs to 13 residues. Germline V gene sequence: CDR1 SGHTA, CDR2 FQGNSA. Here the CDR3 DNA reads TGTGCCAGCAGTAACCGGGAGGGCTATGGCTACACCTTC. It is translated as CASSNREGYGYTF.